This T cell receptor beta chain was recorded in a study of blood T cell dynamics during melanoma immunotherapy. As for time point: pre-treatment baseline. Apart from two fast progressors, RECIST 1.1 response was judged 12 weeks post-infusion. TCRdb's copy holds only in-frame clones and misses some; the assay was immunoSEQ multiplex PCR. The sample includes 15,000 to 20,000 clones, approximately 83% of them seen just once. This clone has only one observation. Antigen: not known. The V gene's germline CDR1 is LGHNA and CDR2 YSLEER. V gave up 1 base and J gave up 0 bases, with 3 bases separating them. This CDR3 has 14 residues. General observations from the study: It remained unknown if the driving T cell clones were melanoma-specific.

The sequence came from a human donor with melanoma. This specimen consisted of blood, obtained from a patient treated with checkpoint blockade. J is TRBJ2-2 and V is TRBV4-3; D unresolved. CDR3 coding DNA: TGCGCCAGCAGCCAAGTCCCGAACACCGGGGAGCTGTTTTTT. Encoded protein: CASSQVPNTGELFF.